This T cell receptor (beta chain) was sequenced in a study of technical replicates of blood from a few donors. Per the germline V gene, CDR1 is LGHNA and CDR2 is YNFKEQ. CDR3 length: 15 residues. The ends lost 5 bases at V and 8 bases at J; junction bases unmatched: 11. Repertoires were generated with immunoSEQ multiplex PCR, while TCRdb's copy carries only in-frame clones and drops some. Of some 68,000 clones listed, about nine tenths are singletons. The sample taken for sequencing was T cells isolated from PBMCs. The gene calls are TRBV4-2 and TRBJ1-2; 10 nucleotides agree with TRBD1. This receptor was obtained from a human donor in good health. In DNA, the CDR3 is TGTGCCAGCAGCGGGGAGGGGACAGGGGCTTGGGGCTACACCTTC. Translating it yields CASSGEGTGAWGYTF.